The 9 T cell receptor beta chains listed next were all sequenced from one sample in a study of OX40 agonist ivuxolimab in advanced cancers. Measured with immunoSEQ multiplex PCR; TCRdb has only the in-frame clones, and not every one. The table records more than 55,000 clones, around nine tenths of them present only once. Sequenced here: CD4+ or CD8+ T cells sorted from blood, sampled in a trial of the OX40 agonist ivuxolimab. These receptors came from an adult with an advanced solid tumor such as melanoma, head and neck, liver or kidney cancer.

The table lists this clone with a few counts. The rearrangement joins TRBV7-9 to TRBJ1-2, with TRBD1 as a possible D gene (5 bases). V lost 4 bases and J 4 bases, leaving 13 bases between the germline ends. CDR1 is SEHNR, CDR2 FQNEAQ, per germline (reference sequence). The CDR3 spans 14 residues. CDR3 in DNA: TGTGCCAGCAGCTCCGCGGGGGACGGCTATGGCTACACCTTC. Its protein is CASSSAGDGYGYTF.

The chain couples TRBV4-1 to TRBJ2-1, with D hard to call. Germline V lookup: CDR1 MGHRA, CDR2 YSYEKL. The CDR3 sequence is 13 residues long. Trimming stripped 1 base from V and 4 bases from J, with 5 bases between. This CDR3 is CASSQGPYNEQFF. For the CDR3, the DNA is TGCGCCAGCAGCCAAGGACCTTACAATGAGCAGTTCTTC.

The CDR3 DNA is TGTGCCAGCAGTTTACCGAGGCCTAGCACAGATACGCAGTATTTT. This codes for CASSLPRPSTDTQYF. The chain recombines TRBV28 with TRBJ2-3, with unresolved D. The germline V and J ends were trimmed by 2 bases and 0 bases, with 9 bases remaining between them. The CDR3 extends over 15 amino acids. From germline, CDR1 is MDHEN and CDR2 SYDVKM.

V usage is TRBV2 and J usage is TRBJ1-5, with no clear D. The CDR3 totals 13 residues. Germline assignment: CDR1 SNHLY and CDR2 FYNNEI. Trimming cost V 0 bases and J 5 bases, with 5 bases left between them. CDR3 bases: TGTGCCAGCAGTGAAGCATCAGATCAGCCCCAGCATTTT. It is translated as CASSEASDQPQHF.

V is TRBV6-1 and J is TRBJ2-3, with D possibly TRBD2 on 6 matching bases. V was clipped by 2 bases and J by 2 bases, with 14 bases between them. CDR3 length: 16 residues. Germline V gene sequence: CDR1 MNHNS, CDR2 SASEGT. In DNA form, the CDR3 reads TGTGCCAGCAGTGAACAAAGTGGCGGGACCACAGATACGCAGTATTTT. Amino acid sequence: CASSEQSGGTTDTQYF.

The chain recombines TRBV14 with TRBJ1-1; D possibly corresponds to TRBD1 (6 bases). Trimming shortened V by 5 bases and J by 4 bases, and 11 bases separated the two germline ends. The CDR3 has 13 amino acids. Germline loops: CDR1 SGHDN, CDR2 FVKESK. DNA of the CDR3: TGTGCCAGCAGCTCCAAAGGGGGCACTGAAGCTTTCTTT. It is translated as CASSSKGGTEAFF.

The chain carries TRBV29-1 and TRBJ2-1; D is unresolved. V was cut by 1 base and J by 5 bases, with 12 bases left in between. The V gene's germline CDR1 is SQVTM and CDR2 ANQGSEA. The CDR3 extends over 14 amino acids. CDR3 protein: CSVEVGLSNNEQFF. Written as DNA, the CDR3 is TGCAGCGTTGAAGTCGGCCTTTCAAACAATGAGCAGTTCTTC.

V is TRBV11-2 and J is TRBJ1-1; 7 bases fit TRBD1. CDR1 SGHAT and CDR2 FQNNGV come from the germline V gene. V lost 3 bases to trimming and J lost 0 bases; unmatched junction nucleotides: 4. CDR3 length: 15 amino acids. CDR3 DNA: TGTGCCAGCAGCTTGACAGGGTCCCTGAACACTGAAGCTTTCTTT. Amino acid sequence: CASSLTGSLNTEAFF.

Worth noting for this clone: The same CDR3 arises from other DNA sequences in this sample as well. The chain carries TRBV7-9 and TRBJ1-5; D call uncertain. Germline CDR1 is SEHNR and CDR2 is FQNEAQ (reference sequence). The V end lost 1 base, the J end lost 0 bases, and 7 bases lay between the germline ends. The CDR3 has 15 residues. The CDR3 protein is CASSLGGYSNQPQHF. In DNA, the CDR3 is TGTGCCAGCAGCTTAGGCGGTTATAGCAATCAGCCCCAGCATTTT.